These 21 T cell receptor beta chains originate from one sample sequenced in a study of cytomegalovirus exposure and HLA in healthy donors. Vbeta (60) and Jbeta (13) primers were used in the PCR. Repertoires were generated with immunoSEQ multiplex PCR, while TCRdb's copy carries only in-frame clones and drops some. The profile covers more than 110,000 clones, with roughly four fifths appearing a single time and approximately 8.8% taken by the ten largest. The sequenced sample consisted of PBMCs. The receptors derive from a woman in her forties or fifties in good health and CMV-seropositive.

V and J are TRBV27 and TRBJ2-6; 12 bases line up with TRBD1. The V segment lost 5 bases and the J segment 4 bases; nucleotides outside the gene matches: 3. CDR3 length: 16 amino acids. CDR1 MNHEY and CDR2 SMNVEV come from the germline V gene (reference sequence). In DNA, the CDR3 is TGTGCCAGCAGTCGGGACAGGGGGCTCGGGGCCAACGTCCTGACTTTC. Its translation: CASSRDRGLGANVLTF.

Only one count was recorded for this clone. The chain links TRBV27 to TRBJ2-7; D is ambiguous. CDR3 length: 11 amino acids. The ends were cut back, 6 bases at V and 6 bases at J, with 9 bases in the middle. Germline CDR1 reads MNHEY; CDR2 reads SMNVEV (reference sequence). The CDR3 nucleotides are TGTGCCAGCAGGTCCCGCGGCGAGCAGTACTTC. Residues: CASRSRGEQYF.

This rearrangement joins TRBV28 to TRBJ2-6; tentative D call: TRBD1 (6 bases). The CDR3 runs to 16 residues. Germline V CDR1 and CDR2: MDHEN, SYDVKM. Trimming took 9 bases from V and 0 from J, leaving 15 bases between them. The CDR3, as DNA: TGTGCCAGTGATAGGGGGTCATTCTCTGGGGCCAACGTCCTGACTTTC. As protein: CASDRGSFSGANVLTF.

In regard to this clone: A read error may account for a junction end that differs from germline. The V and J genes are TRBV7-9 and TRBJ1-6; 8 bases match TRBD1. CDR3 length: 17 residues. The V gene's germline CDR1 is SEHNR and CDR2 FQNEAQ (reference sequence). The CDR3 is CSSSHSPGTGYNSPLHF. Written as DNA, the CDR3 is TGTTCCAGCAGCCACTCACCGGGGACAGGCTATAATTCACCCCTCCACTTT.

The V call is TRBV28, the J call TRBJ1-1; a possible D gene is TRBD1 (5 bases). CDR1 is MDHEN and CDR2 is SYDVKM in the germline V gene. This CDR3 region has 15 residues. Trimming removed 6 bases at V and 6 bases at J, with 20 bases between. The CDR3 DNA reads TGTGCCAGCAGGGGATTTCGGAGCGACAGCGCTGAAGCTTTCTTT. It yields the protein CASRGFRSDSAEAFF.

V usage is TRBV5-1 and J usage is TRBJ2-1; 9 bases agree with TRBD2. Trimming took 4 bases from V and 6 from J; bases not matched to a gene: 17. Germline V gives CDR1 SGHRS, CDR2 YFSETQ. The CDR3 has 18 residues. The CDR3 DNA reads TGCGCCAGCAGCCCTCTTGGGGGCGGGGGGGCCCGGCGCAATGAGCAGTTCTTC. Amino acids: CASSPLGGGGARRNEQFF.

This rearrangement joins TRBV29-1 to TRBJ2-2, with a weak D call TRBD2 (5 bases). Germline V gene data show CDR1 as SQVTM and CDR2 as ANQGSEA. Deletions cut 2 bases from V and 2 bases from J, with 15 bases between. This CDR3 contains 16 residues. CDR3 coding DNA: TGCAGCGTTGAACCGAGGGATGGGCCTAACACCGGGGAGCTGTTTTTT. Translating it yields CSVEPRDGPNTGELFF.

In DNA, the CDR3 is TGTGCCAGCAGCGTCCAGACAGTGGACACTGAAGCTTTCTTT. This translates into CASSVQTVDTEAFF. V gene TRBV5-4 combines with J gene TRBJ1-1; D may be TRBD1 (5 bases). CDR1 and CDR2 from the germline V gene are SGHNT and YYREEE (reference sequence). The CDR3 has 14 residues. V shed 4 bases and J shed 3 bases, with 13 bases lying between them.

V usage is TRBV29-1 and J usage is TRBJ1-2; the D is unclear. The length of the CDR3 is 10 residues. Germline V gives CDR1 SQVTM, CDR2 ANQGSEA. V was pared by 7 bases and J by 1 base, with 4 bases between. The CDR3 coding sequence is TGCAGCGCCCTTAACTATGGCTACACCTTC. Its protein product is CSALNYGYTF.

The V gene is TRBV9, the J gene TRBJ1-2; D is unresolved. V lost 7 bases and J 4 bases, leaving 11 bases between the germline ends. This CDR3 has 12 residues. Germline CDR1 and CDR2: SGDLS and YYNGEE. This CDR3 is CASGGPGYGYTF. In DNA, the CDR3 is TGTGCCAGCGGAGGGCCTGGCTATGGCTACACCTTC. Variable domain in full (rest from reference TRBV9 and TRBJ1-2): DSGVTQTPKHLITATGQRVTLRCSPRSGDLSVYWYQQSLDQGLQFLIQYYNGEERAKGNILERFSAQQFPDLHSELNLSSLELGDSALYFCASGGPGYGYTFGSGTRLTVV.

There are many counts of this clone. The genes are TRBV5-1 and TRBJ2-3, with D perhaps matching TRBD2 (6 bases). The CDR3 length is 14 residues. Trimming cost V 4 bases and J 6 bases, with 15 bases left between them. The germline V gene has CDR1 SGHRS and CDR2 YFSETQ. CDR3 sequence: CASSKDGGYDTQYF. CDR3 DNA: TGCGCCAGCAGCAAGGATGGGGGGTACGATACGCAGTATTTT.

The chain is built from TRBV6-5 and TRBJ2-7; D remains unclear. The length of the CDR3 is 12 residues. Germline CDR1 and CDR2: MNHEY and SVGAGI. V lost 7 bases, J lost 3 bases, and 10 bases lay in between. CDR3 nucleotide sequence: TGTGCCAGCATGGCAGTCAGCTACGAGCAGTACTTC. Amino acids: CASMAVSYEQYF.

The chain joins TRBV5-1 to TRBJ1-4, with D maybe TRBD1 (5 bases). The CDR3 contains 15 residues. Germline V gene lookup returns CDR1 SGHRS and CDR2 YFSETQ. Trimming removed 0 bases from V and 3 bases from J, with 9 bases in between. CDR3 amino acids: CASSLGSTANEKLFF. CDR3 nucleotides: TGCGCCAGCAGCTTGGGTTCGACAGCTAATGAAAAACTGTTTTTT.

This chain links TRBV9 with TRBJ2-5, with 9 nucleotides matching TRBD2. The CDR3 sequence is 16 residues long. Germline V gene lookup returns CDR1 SGDLS and CDR2 YYNGEE. Trimming removed 2 bases from V and 2 bases from J; junction bases left unmatched: 7. The CDR3 sequence is CASSVGRGGSQETQYF. Here the CDR3 DNA reads TGTGCCAGCAGCGTGGGGCGGGGGGGGTCTCAAGAGACCCAGTACTTC.

The chain carries TRBV6-5 and TRBJ1-5; D is unresolved. Trimming removed 0 bases at V and 5 bases at J, with 11 bases between. Per germline, CDR1 MNHEY and CDR2 SVGAGI. This CDR3 has 15 residues. For the CDR3, the DNA is TGTGCCAGCAGTTACTCCGGGTCCCGAGATCAGCCCCAGCATTTT. As protein: CASSYSGSRDQPQHF.

The chain joins TRBV11-2 to TRBJ1-6; 9 bases fit TRBD1. Losses at the gene ends were 6 bases for V and 8 bases for J; bases not matched to a gene: 8. Per germline, CDR1 SGHAT and CDR2 FQNNGV. The CDR3 extends over 15 amino acids. DNA for the CDR3: TGTGCCAGCAGTTACACAGGGGGCATCCATTCACCCCTCCACTTT. Its translation: CASSYTGGIHSPLHF.

The chain uses TRBV29-1 and TRBJ2-1, with D possibly matching TRBD2 (5 bases). The CDR3 loop spans 13 amino acids. Trimming shortened V by 2 bases and J by 3 bases, and 8 bases separated the two germline ends. CDR1 is SQVTM, CDR2 ANQGSEA, per germline. DNA for the CDR3: TGCAGCGTTGAAATCGGGATCTACAATGAGCAGTTCTTC. Translation gives CSVEIGIYNEQFF.

The chain links TRBV30 to TRBJ1-1; 9 nucleotides align to TRBD1. This CDR3 region has 16 residues. The junction had 6 bases not matched to a gene; V was cut back by 1 base and J by 0 bases. Per germline, CDR1 GTSNPN and CDR2 SVGIG (reference sequence). Here the CDR3 reads CAWSAQGQGMNTEAFF. Here the CDR3 DNA reads TGTGCCTGGAGTGCCCAAGGACAGGGGATGAACACTGAAGCTTTCTTT.

The J gene is TRBJ2-2, the V gene TRBV11-3, with unresolved D. This CDR3 has 13 residues. V shed 3 bases and J shed 6 bases, with 8 bases lying between them. CDR1 and CDR2 from the germline V gene are SGHNT and YENEEA. CDR3 in DNA: TGTGCCAGCAGCTTCGACGGGTCCGGGGAGCTGTTTTTT. This translates into CASSFDGSGELFF.

The CDR3 DNA reads as TGTGCCAGTAGTCTCCGACAGGGGGTAAATTCACCCCTCCACTTT. This encodes CASSLRQGVNSPLHF. The genes are TRBV19 and TRBJ1-6, with 9 bases matching TRBD1. Germline V gene data show CDR1 as LNHDA and CDR2 as SQIVND (reference sequence). V was clipped by 5 bases and J by 7 bases; unmatched bases: 6. This CDR3 contains 15 residues.

The V and J genes are TRBV4-1 and TRBJ1-3; 7 bases are a match to TRBD1. Trimming removed 2 bases from V and 2 bases from J; junction bases left unmatched: 6. CDR1 and CDR2 from the germline V gene are MGHRA and YSYEKL. There are 16 residues in the CDR3. The CDR3 protein is CASSQLFDRAGNTIYF. CDR3 DNA: TGCGCCAGCAGCCAATTATTCGACAGGGCTGGAAACACCATATATTTT.